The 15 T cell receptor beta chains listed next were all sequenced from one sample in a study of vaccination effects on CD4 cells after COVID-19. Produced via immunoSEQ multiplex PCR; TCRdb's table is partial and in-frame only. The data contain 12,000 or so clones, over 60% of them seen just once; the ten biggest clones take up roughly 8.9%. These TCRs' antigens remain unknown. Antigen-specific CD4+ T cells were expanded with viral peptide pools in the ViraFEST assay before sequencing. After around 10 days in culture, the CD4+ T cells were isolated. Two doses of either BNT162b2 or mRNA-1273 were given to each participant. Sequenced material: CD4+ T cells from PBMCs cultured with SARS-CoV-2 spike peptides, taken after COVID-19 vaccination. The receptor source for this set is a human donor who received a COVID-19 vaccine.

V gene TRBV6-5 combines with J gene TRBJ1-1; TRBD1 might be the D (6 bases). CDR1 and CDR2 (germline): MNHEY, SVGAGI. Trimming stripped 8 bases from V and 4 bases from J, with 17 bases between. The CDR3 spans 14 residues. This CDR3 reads CASRQYRERTEAFF. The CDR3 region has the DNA TGTGCCAGCCGACAGTACAGGGAACGCACTGAAGCTTTCTTT.

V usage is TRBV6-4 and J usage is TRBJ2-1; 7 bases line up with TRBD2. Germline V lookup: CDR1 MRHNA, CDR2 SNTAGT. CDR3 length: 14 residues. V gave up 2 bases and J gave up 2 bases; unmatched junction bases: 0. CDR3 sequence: CASSDGGAYNEQFF. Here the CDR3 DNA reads TGTGCCAGCAGTGACGGGGGGGCCTACAATGAGCAGTTCTTC.

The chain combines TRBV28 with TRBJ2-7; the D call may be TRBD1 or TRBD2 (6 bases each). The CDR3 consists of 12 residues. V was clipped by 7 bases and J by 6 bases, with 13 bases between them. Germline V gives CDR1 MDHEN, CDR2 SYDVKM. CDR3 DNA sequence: TGTGCCAGCACCCGGGGGCGTCTCGAGCAGTACTTC. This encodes CASTRGRLEQYF.

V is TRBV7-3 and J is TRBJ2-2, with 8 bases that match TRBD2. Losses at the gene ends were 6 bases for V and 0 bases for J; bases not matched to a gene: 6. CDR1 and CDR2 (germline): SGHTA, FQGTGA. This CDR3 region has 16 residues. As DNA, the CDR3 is TGTGCCAGCAGGATTAGCGGGGTCGCGAACACCGGGGAGCTGTTTTTT. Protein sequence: CASRISGVANTGELFF.

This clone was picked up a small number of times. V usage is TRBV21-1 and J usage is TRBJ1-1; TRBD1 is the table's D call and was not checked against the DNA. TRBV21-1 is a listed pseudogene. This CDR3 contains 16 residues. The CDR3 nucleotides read TGTGCCAGCAGGATGCCTAAGGGGGATCTGAACACTGAAGCTTTCTTT. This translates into CASRMPKGDLNTEAFF.

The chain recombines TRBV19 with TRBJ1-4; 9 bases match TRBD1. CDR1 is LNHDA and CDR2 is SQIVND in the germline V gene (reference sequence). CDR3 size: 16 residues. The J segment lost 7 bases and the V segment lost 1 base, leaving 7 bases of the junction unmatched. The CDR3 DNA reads TGTGCCAGTAGTATAGTCCCTGGGACAGGGAGTGAAAAACTGTTTTTT. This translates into CASSIVPGTGSEKLFF. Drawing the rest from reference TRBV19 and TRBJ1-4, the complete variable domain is DGGITQSPKYLFRKEGQNVTLSCEQNLNHDAMYWYRQDPGQGLRLIYYSQIVNDFQKGDIAEGYSVSREKKESFPLTVTSAQKNPTAFYLCASSIVPGTGSEKLFFGSGTQLSVL.

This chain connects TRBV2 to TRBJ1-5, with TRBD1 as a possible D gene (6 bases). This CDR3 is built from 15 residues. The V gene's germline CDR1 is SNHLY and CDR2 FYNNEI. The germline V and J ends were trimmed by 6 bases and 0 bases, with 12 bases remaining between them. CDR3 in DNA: TGTGCCAGCAGCCGGACAGTAATTAGCAATCAGCCCCAGCATTTT. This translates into CASSRTVISNQPQHF.

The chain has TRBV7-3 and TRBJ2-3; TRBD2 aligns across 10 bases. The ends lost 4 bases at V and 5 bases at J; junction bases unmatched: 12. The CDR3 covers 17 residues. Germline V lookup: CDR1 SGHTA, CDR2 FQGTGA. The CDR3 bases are TGTGCCAGCAGCTCTCGCCAGCGGGGGGGCCGGGGAGATACGCAGTATTTT. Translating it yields CASSSRQRGGRGDTQYF.

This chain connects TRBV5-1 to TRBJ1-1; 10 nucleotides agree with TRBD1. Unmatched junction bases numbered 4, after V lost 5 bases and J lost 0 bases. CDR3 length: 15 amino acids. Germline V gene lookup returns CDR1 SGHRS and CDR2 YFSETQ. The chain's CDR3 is CASSRDRGLNTEAFF. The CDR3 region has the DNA TGCGCCAGCAGTCGTGACAGGGGGCTGAACACTGAAGCTTTCTTT.

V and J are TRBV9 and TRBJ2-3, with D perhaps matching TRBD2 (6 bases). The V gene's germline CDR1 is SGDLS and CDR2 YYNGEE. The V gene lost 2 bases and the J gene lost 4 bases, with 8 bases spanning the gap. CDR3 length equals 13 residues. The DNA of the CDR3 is TGTGCCAGCAGCGTCGGGACTTCAGATACGCAGTATTTT. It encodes CASSVGTSDTQYF.

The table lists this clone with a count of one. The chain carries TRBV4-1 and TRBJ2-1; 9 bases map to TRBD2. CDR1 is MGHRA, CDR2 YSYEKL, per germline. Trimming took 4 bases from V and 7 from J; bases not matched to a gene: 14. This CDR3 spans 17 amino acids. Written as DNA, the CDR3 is TGCGCCAGCAGCCCCCTATGGGCTAGCGGGACTAGGAATGAGCAGTTCTTC. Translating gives CASSPLWASGTRNEQFF.

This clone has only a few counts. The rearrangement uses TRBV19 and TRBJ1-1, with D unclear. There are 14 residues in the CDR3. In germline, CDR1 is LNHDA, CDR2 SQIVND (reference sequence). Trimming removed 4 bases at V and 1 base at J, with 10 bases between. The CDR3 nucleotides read TGTGCCAGTAGTACACAGACTACGAACACTGAAGCTTTCTTT. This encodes CASSTQTTNTEAFF.

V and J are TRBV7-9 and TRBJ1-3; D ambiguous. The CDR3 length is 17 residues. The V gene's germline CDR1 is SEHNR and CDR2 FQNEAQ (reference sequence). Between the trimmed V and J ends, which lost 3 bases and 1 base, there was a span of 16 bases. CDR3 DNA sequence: TGTGCCAGCAGCTTTTCCCTGACAAGTTCTTCTGGAAACACCATATATTTT. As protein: CASSFSLTSSSGNTIYF.

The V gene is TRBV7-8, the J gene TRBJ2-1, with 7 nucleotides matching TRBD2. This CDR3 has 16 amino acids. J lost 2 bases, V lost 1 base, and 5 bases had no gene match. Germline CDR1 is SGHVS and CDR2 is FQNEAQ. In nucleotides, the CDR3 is TGTGCCAGCAGCTTAGGCGGGAGAGGCCCCTACAATGAGCAGTTCTTC. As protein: CASSLGGRGPYNEQFF.

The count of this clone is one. The CDR3 region is CASSPNTDTQYF. The CDR3 DNA reads as TGTGCCAGCAGCCCGAATACGGATACGCAGTATTTT. This chain connects TRBV7-9 to TRBJ2-3, with unresolved D. This CDR3 region has 12 residues. CDR1 and CDR2 from the germline V gene are SEHNR and FQNEAQ (reference sequence). V was trimmed by 5 bases and J by 6 bases, leaving 9 bases between them.